Presented here are 9 T cell receptor beta chains from one specimen sequenced in a study of blood T cell repertoires in COVID-19. Profiling relied on immunoSEQ multiplex PCR, and the TCRdb table lists in-frame clones only, not all of them. The top ten hold about 28% of the sample, which has about 39,000 clones, roughly 77% seen once. Input material: peripheral blood. These receptor sequences come from a man aged 80 or over with acute or convalescent COVID-19.

This rearrangement joins TRBV30 to TRBJ1-2; the match to TRBD1 covers 7 bases. Trimming cost V 2 bases and J 4 bases; bases outside gene matches: 10. The CDR3 sequence is 15 residues long. CDR1 and CDR2 from the germline V gene are GTSNPN and SVGIG (reference sequence). The CDR3 DNA sequence: TGTGCCTGGAGTTTTCCCGGGGACAGTTCCTATGGCTACACCTTC. The encoded protein is CAWSFPGDSSYGYTF.

In its sample, this clone was seen a few times. The rearrangement joins TRBV12-2 to TRBJ1-1; TRBD1, the table's D call, was not compared with the DNA. TRBV12-2 has pseudogene status. The length of the CDR3 is 15 residues. CDR3 in amino acids: CASRPPPGQNTEAFF. The CDR3 bases are TGTGCAAGTCGCCCACCCCCGGGACAGAACACTGAAGCTTTCTTT.

As concerns this clone: One junction end disagrees with the germline gene, perhaps due to a read error. J is TRBJ2-3 and V is TRBV11-2, with 7 bases that match TRBD1. The CDR3 loop spans 15 amino acids. CDR1 and CDR2 (germline): SGHAT, FQNNGV. In nucleotides, the CDR3 is TGTGCCAGCAGCTCCCCCTTTACAGGGGCAGAGACGCAGTATTTT. Translating gives CASSSPFTGAETQYF.

This chain uses TRBV19 with TRBJ1-1; D perhaps matches TRBD1 (5 bases). The CDR3 spans 14 residues. Trimming stripped 5 bases from V and 4 bases from J, with 14 bases between. The germline CDR1 and CDR2 sequences are LNHDA and SQIVND (reference sequence). Here the CDR3 reads CASSLSGESTEAFF. CDR3 nucleotide sequence: TGTGCCAGTAGTCTCTCGGGGGAGAGCACTGAAGCTTTCTTT.

The genes are TRBV5-4 and TRBJ2-5; TRBD2 agrees at 14 bases. This CDR3 contains 16 residues. The V gene end was trimmed by 4 bases and the J gene end by 3 bases; junction bases not matched to a gene: 5. Per the germline V gene, CDR1 is SGHNT and CDR2 is YYREEE (reference sequence). The CDR3 region has the DNA TGTGCCAGCAGCCGGGGGGGACTAGCGGGAGAAGAGACCCAGTACTTC. Translation: CASSRGGLAGEETQYF.

The genes are TRBV15 and TRBJ1-1; 7 bases line up with TRBD1. V was pared by 1 base and J by 4 bases, with 6 bases of the junction left unmatched. The length of the CDR3 is 15 residues. Germline CDR1 reads LNHNV; CDR2 reads YYDKDF (reference sequence). This CDR3 is CATSRAPRQGTEAFF. The CDR3 coding sequence is TGTGCCACCAGCAGAGCGCCCCGACAGGGCACTGAAGCTTTCTTT. The full variable domain, completed using reference TRBV15 and TRBJ1-1, is DAMVIQNPRYQVTQFGKPVTLSCSQTLNHNVMYWYQQKSSQAPKLLFHYYDKDFNNEADTPDNFQSRRPNTSFCFLDIRSPGLGDTAMYLCATSRAPRQGTEAFFGQGTRLTVV.

This chain connects TRBV28 to TRBJ1-3; 9 positions match TRBD1. The germline V gene has CDR1 MDHEN and CDR2 SYDVKM. V was pared by 2 bases and J by 0 bases, with 8 bases of the junction left unmatched. The CDR3 has 18 residues. CDR3 DNA sequence: TGTGCCAGCAGTTTAGGGGACAGGGTTTATAGCTCTGGAAACACCATATATTTT. Its translation is CASSLGDRVYSSGNTIYF.

The chain recombines TRBV5-4 with TRBJ1-6, with a possible D match to TRBD1 (6 bases). V was trimmed by 4 bases and J by 9 bases, leaving 20 bases between them. Germline V gene lookup returns CDR1 SGHNT and CDR2 YYREEE (reference sequence). The CDR3 contains 16 residues. In DNA form, the CDR3 reads TGTGCCAGCAGCGCGCTACAGGGAAGTAAGGGTTCACCCCTCCACTTT. Protein: CASSALQGSKGSPLHF. Full variable domain (missing parts from reference TRBV5-4 and TRBJ1-6): ETGVTQSPTHLIKTRGQQVTLRCSSQSGHNTVSWYQQALGQGPQFIFQYYREEENGRGNFPPRFSGLQFPNYSSELNVNALELDDSALYLCASSALQGSKGSPLHFGNGTRLTVT.

The J gene is TRBJ2-5, the V gene TRBV5-1; 9 bases are shared with TRBD2. This CDR3 is built from 12 residues. Germline CDR1 is SGHRS and CDR2 is YFSETQ. V was clipped by 7 bases and J by 4 bases; unmatched bases: 2. This chain's CDR3 is CASRLAVETQYF. The CDR3 bases are TGCGCCAGCCGACTAGCGGTAGAGACCCAGTACTTC.